Listed here are 12 T cell receptor beta chains from one sample, sequenced in a study of shared clonotypes between healthy human individuals. Produced via immunoSEQ multiplex PCR; TCRdb's table is partial and in-frame only. The data contain about 700,000 clones, around 67% of them singletons. Sequencing used memory CD4+ T cells sorted from blood. Subset indicated: CD45RA-negative fraction. The origin of the receptors is a woman younger than 45 in good health.

The V call is TRBV29-1, the J call TRBJ2-3; D perhaps matches TRBD2 (5 bases). The CDR3 has 13 residues. The ends were cut back, 8 bases at V and 2 bases at J, with 14 bases in the middle. Germline-derived CDR1 and CDR2 are SQVTM and ANQGSEA. CDR3 sequence (DNA): TGCAGCCATATGTGGGAGCACACAGATACGCAGTATTTT. Encoded protein: CSHMWEHTDTQYF.

CDR3 region: CASSEGTVGIQYF. CDR3 coding DNA: TGTGCCAGCAGCGAAGGGACCGTGGGCATTCAGTACTTC. The gene calls are TRBV13 and TRBJ2-4; the D gene could be TRBD1 or TRBD2 (5 bases each). Germline CDR1 PRHDT, CDR2 FYEKMQ (reference sequence). With 5 bases removed from V and 9 bases from J, the gap between germline ends came to 14 bases. There are 13 residues in the CDR3.

The chain has TRBV29-1 and TRBJ2-5, with 10 bases that match TRBD1. V lost 7 bases to trimming and J lost 4 bases; unmatched junction nucleotides: 3. Germline CDR1 and CDR2: SQVTM and ANQGSEA. The length of the CDR3 is 12 residues. CDR3 in amino acids: CSERTGGETQYF. CDR3 coding DNA: TGCAGCGAACGGACAGGGGGAGAGACCCAGTACTTC. Full variable domain (missing parts from reference TRBV29-1 and TRBJ2-5): SAVISQKPSRDICQRGTSLTIQCQVDSQVTMMFWYRQQPGQSLTLIATANQGSEATYESGFVIDKFPISRPNLTFSTLTVSNMSPEDSSIYLCSERTGGETQYFGPGTRLLVL.

The chain is built from TRBV5-1 and TRBJ2-1; 7 nucleotides match TRBD1. V lost 3 bases, J lost 12 bases, and 15 bases stayed unmatched. The V gene's germline CDR1 is SGHRS and CDR2 YFSETQ. This CDR3 region has 15 residues. The CDR3 here is CASSSGQSTVPTQFF. CDR3 in DNA: TGCGCCAGCAGCTCGGGACAGTCGACCGTCCCCACGCAGTTCTTC.

The V and J genes are TRBV5-5 and TRBJ2-5; D might be TRBD2 (5 bases). Germline V gene data show CDR1 as SGHKS and CDR2 as YYEKEE (reference sequence). Trimming removed 0 bases from V and 5 bases from J, with 8 bases in between. The CDR3 loop spans 13 amino acids. CDR3 residues: CASSLVVAETQYF. Here the CDR3 DNA reads TGTGCCAGCAGCTTGGTGGTAGCGGAGACCCAGTACTTC. Full variable domain (remainder filled in from reference TRBV5-5 and TRBJ2-5): DAGVTQSPTHLIKTRGQQVTLRCSPISGHKSVSWYQQVLGQGPQFIFQYYEKEERGRGNFPDRFSARQFPNYSSELNVNALLLGDSALYLCASSLVVAETQYFGPGTRLLVL.

The V call is TRBV6-6, the J call TRBJ2-7, with D possibly being TRBD1 (6 bases). Trimming took off 8 bases at V and 4 bases at J, with 21 bases between the two ends. This CDR3 region has 15 residues. Germline V CDR1 and CDR2: MNHNY, SVGAGI (reference sequence). The CDR3 coding sequence is TGTGCCAGCTCCGGCGGAAGGACAGAGATTTACGAGCAGTACTTC. This sequence encodes CASSGGRTEIYEQYF.

The chain couples TRBV18 to TRBJ2-5; 8 bases are shared with TRBD1. The J segment lost 5 bases and the V segment lost 0 bases, leaving 5 bases of the junction unmatched. Germline CDR1 reads KGHSH; CDR2 reads LQKENI. The CDR3 spans 15 residues. The CDR3: CASSPPAGGTETQYF. Written as DNA, the CDR3 is TGTGCCAGCTCACCACCGGCAGGGGGCACGGAGACCCAGTACTTC.

The chain couples TRBV9 to TRBJ2-2; 8 nucleotides match TRBD1. Germline CDR1 SGDLS, CDR2 YYNGEE. Trimming cost V 1 base and J 1 base; bases outside gene matches: 6. CDR3 length: 17 amino acids. The CDR3: CASSVTPGTGNTGELFF. The CDR3 DNA sequence: TGTGCCAGCAGCGTAACACCCGGGACAGGGAACACCGGGGAGCTGTTTTTT.

V and J are TRBV28 and TRBJ1-2; 12 bases match TRBD1. CDR3 length equals 17 residues. The V gene's germline CDR1 is MDHEN and CDR2 SYDVKM. V lost 6 bases, J lost 8 bases, and 16 bases stayed unmatched. Here the CDR3 DNA reads TGTGCCAGCAGCTCTGGGACAGGGGGCTGGGGGCTTCGGGGCTACACCTTC. It translates to CASSSGTGGWGLRGYTF.

J is TRBJ2-2 and V is TRBV7-9; 7 nucleotides agree with TRBD1. V lost 4 bases, J lost 4 bases, and 9 bases stayed unmatched. CDR1 is SEHNR and CDR2 is FQNEAQ in the germline V gene (reference sequence). CDR3 size: 16 residues. Written as DNA, the CDR3 is TGTGCCAGCAGCTCTCCGACAGGGACAACCACCGGGGAGCTGTTTTTT. This encodes CASSSPTGTTTGELFF.

The V and J genes are TRBV30 and TRBJ2-3, with no clear D. The CDR3 has 14 amino acids. Germline V gene sequence: CDR1 GTSNPN, CDR2 SVGIG (reference sequence). Between the trimmed V and J ends, which lost 0 bases and 2 bases, there was a span of 9 bases. CDR3 coding DNA: TGTGCCTGGAGTGTCCAGAGCGCCACAGATACGCAGTATTTT. Translating it yields CAWSVQSATDTQYF. Looking up the rest from reference TRBV30 and TRBJ2-3 gives the full variable domain: SQTIHQWPATLVQPVGSPLSLECTVEGTSNPNLYWYRQAAGRGLQLLFYSVGIGQISSEVPQNLSASRPQDRQFILSSKKLLLSDSGFYLCAWSVQSATDTQYFGPGTRLTVL.

The chain combines TRBV2 with TRBJ1-2; the D gene is possibly TRBD1 (5 bases). The CDR3 length is 13 residues. CDR1 and CDR2 from the germline V gene are SNHLY and FYNNEI. V lost 2 bases, J lost 4 bases, and 8 bases lay in between. The CDR3 nucleotides are TGTGCCAGCAGTGAACAGGGTCTCTATGGCTACACCTTC. Protein sequence: CASSEQGLYGYTF.